Listed below are T cell receptor beta chains from one sample, sequenced in a study of T-cell memory formation after mild COVID-19. One entry per CDR3 protein results from TCRdb running MiXCR on the 5' RACE reads. The sample yields approximately 560,000 distinct CDR3 sequences, roughly a sixth seen once. Sequenced: PBMCs or a T cell subset sorted from them (not recorded which). The receptor set was obtained from an adult woman who had mild COVID-19 (a few samples of this study predate the infection). Cell type and time point are not known. Each CDR3 is given with its conserved first and last residue. A D gene is named only where the DNA matches it firmly. Not all rows give a size; the values are once, few, many and, for expanded clones, a class.

length: 13
V: TRBV12-3/TRBV12-4
D: -
J: TRBJ1-2
size: -
DNA: TGTGCCAGCAGGGGGGGACCCACAGGAGGCTACACCTTC
CDR3: CASRGGPTGGYTF

length: 15
V: TRBV2
D: -
J: TRBJ1-1
size: -
DNA: TGTGCCAGCGAATGGGGGTCTACCACGAACACTGAAGCTTTCTTT
CDR3: CASEWGSTTNTEAFF

length: 15
V: TRBV7-2
D: TRBD2
J: TRBJ2-2
size: many
DNA: TGTGCCAGCAACTTAGCGGGGCAGAACACCGGGGAGCTGTTTTTT
CDR3: CASNLAGQNTGELFF

length: 12
V: TRBV6-2/TRBV6-3
D: -
J: TRBJ2-1
size: -
DNA: TGTGCCAGCAGTTACGGGGCGATTGGGCAGTTCTTC
CDR3: CASSYGAIGQFF

length: 14
V: TRBV2
D: TRBD1
J: TRBJ1-1
size: -
DNA: TGTGCCAGCACTAGGACAGGGCGAAACACTGAAGCTTTCTTT
CDR3: CASTRTGRNTEAFF

length: 16
V: TRBV9
D: TRBD2
J: TRBJ2-1
size: -
DNA: TGTGCCAGCAGCGCCTGGACTAGCGGGAGTTACAATGAGCAGTTCTTC
CDR3: CASSAWTSGSYNEQFF

length: 14
V: TRBV7-9
D: -
J: TRBJ2-1
size: few
DNA: TGTGCCAGCAGCTTTCCAACCTCCTACAATGAGCAGTTCTTC
CDR3: CASSFPTSYNEQFF

length: 14
V: TRBV12-3/TRBV12-4
D: -
J: TRBJ1-1
size: -
DNA: TGTGCCAGCAGTTTAGCTAAGGGCAGGACTGAAGCTTTCTTT
CDR3: CASSLAKGRTEAFF

length: 17
V: TRBV5-5
D: TRBD2
J: TRBJ2-6
size: -
DNA: TGTGCCAGCAGCTTGACTAGCGGGGCCTCTGGGGCCAACGTCCTGACTTTC
CDR3: CASSLTSGASGANVLTF

length: 17
V: TRBV10-3
D: -
J: TRBJ2-1
size: few
DNA: TGTGCCATCAGTGAGCCTCTAGCAACCACAACCTACAATGAGCAGTTCTTC
CDR3: CAISEPLATTTYNEQFF

length: 13
V: TRBV7-9
D: -
J: TRBJ2-3
size: -
DNA: TGTGCCAGCAGGGCCAAGAGCACAGATACGCAGTATTTT
CDR3: CASRAKSTDTQYF

length: 14
V: TRBV5-1
D: TRBD1
J: TRBJ2-2
size: few
DNA: TGCGCCAGCAGCAAGGGACAGGGGGTAGAGGAGCTGTTTTTT
CDR3: CASSKGQGVEELFF

length: 13
V: TRBV5-6
D: -
J: TRBJ1-1
size: -
DNA: TGTGCCAGCAGGGTAGGGTGGGACACTGAAGCTTTCTTT
CDR3: CASRVGWDTEAFF

length: 13
V: TRBV15
D: -
J: TRBJ2-5
size: many
DNA: TGTGCCACCAGCAGAGACTTATGGGAGACCCAGTACTTC
CDR3: CATSRDLWETQYF

length: 17
V: TRBV9
D: TRBD2
J: TRBJ2-3
size: -
DNA: TGTGCCAGCAGCCCGGCCGGGACTAGCGGTAGCACAGATACGCAGTATTTT
CDR3: CASSPAGTSGSTDTQYF

length: 16
V: TRBV12-3/TRBV12-4
D: -
J: TRBJ2-5
size: -
DNA: TGTGCCAGCAGTTCGTTCAGGGCGTTTGATAGCGGCCCGCGGTACTTC
CDR3: CASSSFRAFDSGPRYF

length: 16
V: TRBV9
D: TRBD2
J: TRBJ2-2
size: few
DNA: TGTGCCAGCAGCACCTATAGCGGGGCCCGCACCGGGGAGCTGTTTTTT
CDR3: CASSTYSGARTGELFF